One and the same sample provided the 5 T cell receptor beta chains below, sequenced in a study of blood T cell repertoires in COVID-19. TCRdb's table, derived via immunoSEQ multiplex PCR, lists solely in-frame clones and lacks some. The profile shows around 180,000 clones, approximately 79% of them singletons. The material sequenced was peripheral blood. These receptors were obtained from an elderly woman with acute or convalescent COVID-19.

CDR3 residues: CASSLGGSGHQPQHF. DNA for the CDR3: TGTGCCAGCAGCTTAGGGGGTAGCGGGCACCAGCCCCAGCATTTT. The chain combines TRBV7-9 with TRBJ1-5; D not certain. The V end was cut by 1 base, the J end by 7 bases, with 14 bases between. CDR3 length: 15 amino acids. CDR1 and CDR2 from the germline V gene are SEHNR and FQNEAQ (reference sequence). The full variable domain, with the rest looked up from reference TRBV7-9 and TRBJ1-5, is DTGVSQNPRHKITKRGQNVTFRCDPISEHNRLYWYRQTLGQGPEFLTYFQNEAQLEKSRLLSDRFSAERPKGSFSTLEIQRTEQGDSAMYLCASSLGGSGHQPQHFGDGTRLSIL.

CDR3 sequence (DNA): TGCGCCAGCAGCCTCGGGACTAGCGGGAGTGTCTACGAGCAGTACTTC. This codes for CASSLGTSGSVYEQYF. The J gene is TRBJ2-7, the V gene TRBV5-1, with 14 bases aligning to TRBD2. V dropped 4 bases and J dropped 3; count of bases not matched to a gene: 6. This CDR3 contains 16 residues. Germline V CDR1 and CDR2: SGHRS, YFSETQ.

The chain employs TRBV30 and TRBJ2-1; D is ambiguous. V was cut by 0 bases and J by 16 bases, with 16 bases left in between. Germline V lookup: CDR1 GTSNPN, CDR2 SVGIG (reference sequence). The CDR3 length is 12 residues. The DNA for the CDR3 is TGTGCCTGGAGTGTAACCCGCGGCGCACAATTCTTC. Translating it yields CAWSVTRGAQFF.

This clone was recorded once. This rearrangement joins TRBV28 to TRBJ1-1, with 8 bases fitting TRBD1. The germline gives CDR1 MDHEN, CDR2 SYDVKM. The V and J ends lost 5 bases and 5 bases, in that order; junction bases with no gene match: 4. The length of the CDR3 is 13 residues. CDR3 residues: CASSQRTGTEAFF. CDR3 bases: TGTGCCAGCAGTCAACGGACAGGGACTGAAGCTTTCTTT. Based on the CDR3 plus reference TRBV28 and TRBJ1-1, the full variable domain is DVKVTQSSRYLVKRTGEKVFLECVQDMDHENMFWYRQDPGLGLRLIYFSYDVKMKEKGDIPEGYSVSREKKERFSLILESASTNQTSMYLCASSQRTGTEAFFGQGTRLTVV.

This clone has a handful of counts. V and J are TRBV11-2 and TRBJ1-1, with TRBD1 matching 7 bases. V was clipped by 2 bases and J by 6 bases; unmatched bases: 6. In germline, CDR1 is SGHAT, CDR2 FQNNGV. The CDR3 extends over 14 amino acids. CDR3 region: CASSLSTGFSEAFF. CDR3 nucleotide sequence: TGTGCCAGCAGCTTATCGACAGGGTTTTCTGAAGCTTTCTTT.